This T cell receptor (beta chain) was observed in a study of identical twins. In this sample, this clonotype turned up many times. Its antigen is not identified. Study-wide results and limits: Twins shared beta out-of-frame sequences in excess, but this excess was weaker.

Between the trimmed V and J ends, which lost 6 bases and 6 bases, there was a span of 9 bases. The CDR3 runs 11 residues. Each cDNA held unique molecular identifiers, and template switching gave it a universal primer site. A single record per CDR3 protein comes from TCRdb applying MiXCR to the 5' RACE reads. The table shows hundreds of thousands of distinct CDR3 sequences, with around 6.8% occurring only once. A further study also used this sample, focusing on yellow fever vaccine responses in identical twins. That work contributes: Twins' T cell vaccine responses reportedly looked partly convergent, partly personalized.

The J gene is TRBJ2-7, the V gene TRBV12-3 or TRBV12-4, with D hard to call. The sequenced sample consisted of memory (CD45RO+) T cells sorted from blood. This TCR was sampled from a woman aged 18-35 years in good health. CDR3: CASSFRSEQYF. In DNA, the CDR3 is TGTGCCAGCAGCTTCAGGAGCGAGCAGTACTTC.